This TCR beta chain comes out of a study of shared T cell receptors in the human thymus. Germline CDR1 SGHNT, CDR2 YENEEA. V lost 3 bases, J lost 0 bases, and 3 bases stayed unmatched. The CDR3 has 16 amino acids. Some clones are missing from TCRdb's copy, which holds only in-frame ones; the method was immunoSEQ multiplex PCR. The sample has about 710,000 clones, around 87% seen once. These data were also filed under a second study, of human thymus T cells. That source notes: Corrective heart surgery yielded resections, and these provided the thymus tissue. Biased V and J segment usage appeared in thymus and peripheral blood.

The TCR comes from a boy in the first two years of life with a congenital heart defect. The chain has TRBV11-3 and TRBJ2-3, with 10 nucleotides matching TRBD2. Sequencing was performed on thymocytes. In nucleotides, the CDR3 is TGTGCCAGCAGCTTTAGCGGGGGGAGTAGCACAGATACGCAGTATTTT. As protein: CASSFSGGSSTDTQYF.